The T cell receptor beta chain under discussion was sequenced for a study of vaccination and CD4 T cells after COVID-19. Study as a whole: The post-vaccine samples came a median 72 days after dose two (range 14 to 241). Every culture used as a control got a CEFX pool, an HIV-1 Nef pool, or no peptide.

The V gene lost 5 bases and the J gene lost 0 bases, with 17 bases spanning the gap. The germline gives CDR1 SGHVS, CDR2 FNYEAQ. The CDR3 has 17 amino acids. Details on this clonotype: Its antigen is unidentified.

The treatment denotes: roughly 10-day PBMC culture with coronavirus spike peptide pools or control peptides (ViraFEST assay). With peptide pools, ViraFEST first expanded antigen-specific T cells and afterwards sequenced their TCRs. Once obtained from cultured CD4+ T cells, the DNA was sequenced using the Oncomine TCR Beta short-read assay. TCRdb re-called the PCR reads through MiXCR, storing one row per CDR3 protein. The data show 10,000 to 14,000 distinct CDR3 sequences, with roughly two thirds seen just once and 26% held by the top ten. Findings and limits, study-wide: Spike mono-reactive status applied to 304 of 307 vaccine-specific clones in convalescent patients.

This material consisted of CD4+ T cells from blood, cultured in vitro, taken before SARS-CoV-2 vaccination. The V and J genes are TRBV7-6 and TRBJ1-3, with no clear D. This clonotype originated in a human donor who had recovered from COVID-19. The CDR3 bases are TGTGCCAGCAGCCCCCGGACGGTTCCACTCTCTGGAAACACCATATATTTT. Translated, it gives CASSPRTVPLSGNTIYF.